Each of the 14 T cell receptor beta chains below was sequenced from the same sample in a study of TIL therapy for anti-PD-1-resistant metastatic lung cancer. Sequencing used immunoSEQ v3. The protocol was immunoSEQ multiplex PCR, while the TCRdb copy is restricted to in-frame clones and leaves out a portion. This table holds 54,000 or so clones, around 67% found once. Time point meaning: pre-treatment sample, taken before nivolumab and TIL therapy. Source: blood, taken at baseline. Receptors originate from a person between 25 and 80 years old with non-small cell lung cancer.

The chain is built from TRBV30 and TRBJ1-1; the D is unclear. V lost 1 base, J lost 11 bases, and 20 bases lay in between. CDR3 length: 14 residues. Germline V gene lookup returns CDR1 GTSNPN and CDR2 SVGIG (reference sequence). The CDR3 DNA reads as TGTGCCTGGAGTGATTTGAATTATGGGGATCGGGCTTTCTTT. Protein: CAWSDLNYGDRAFF.

The V and J genes are TRBV2 and TRBJ1-1; TRBD1 might be the D (5 bases). The CDR3 extends over 14 amino acids. Germline V gives CDR1 SNHLY, CDR2 FYNNEI. V was clipped by 4 bases and J by 3 bases, with 12 bases between them. The CDR3 is CASSALEGYTEAFF. CDR3 nucleotides: TGTGCCAGCAGTGCCCTGGAGGGGTACACTGAAGCTTTCTTT.

In the case of this clone: This clone may be a read error of a much larger clone one base away. This same CDR3 is encoded by further DNA sequences in the sample. The gene calls are TRBV11-2 and TRBJ1-2; 7 nucleotides match TRBD1. This CDR3 comprises 13 residues. V shed 5 bases, J shed 3 bases, and the junction held 3 bases outside the gene matches. From germline, CDR1 is SGHAT and CDR2 FQNNGV. The CDR3 spells CASSPGQDYGYTF. The CDR3 region has the DNA TGTGCCAGCAGCCCAGGACAGGACTATGGCTACACCTTC.

The CDR3: CASSPTGGTEAFF. The CDR3, as DNA: TGTGCCAGCAGCCCGACAGGGGGGACTGAAGCTTTCTTT. The chain combines TRBV11-3 with TRBJ1-1, with 9 positions matching TRBD1. This CDR3 comprises 13 residues. With V trimmed by 5 bases and J by 5 bases, 3 bases remained unmatched. Germline CDR1 reads SGHNT; CDR2 reads YENEEA.

The V call is TRBV7-9, the J call TRBJ2-7; TRBD1 is a possible D gene (5 bases). CDR1 is SEHNR and CDR2 is FQNEAQ in the germline V gene (reference sequence). The CDR3 spans 14 residues. Trimming cost V 1 base and J 5 bases, with 12 bases left between them. The CDR3 is CASSLVDRPDEQYF. The CDR3 region has the DNA TGTGCCAGCAGCTTAGTCGACAGACCGGACGAGCAGTACTTC.

The chain uses TRBV19 and TRBJ2-3; D is tentatively TRBD1 or TRBD2 (5 bases each). The CDR3 is made up of 15 amino acids. V was pared by 6 bases and J by 2 bases, with 15 bases between. Looked up from germline, CDR1 is LNHDA and CDR2 is SQIVND (reference sequence). DNA for the CDR3: TGTGCCAGTAGAAAGTGGGACGGGACCACAGATACGCAGTATTTT. It yields the protein CASRKWDGTTDTQYF.

The chain is built from TRBV5-6 and TRBJ1-4; D uncertain. Looked up from germline, CDR1 is SGHDT and CDR2 is YYEEEE. The CDR3 has 15 residues. The V gene lost 4 bases and the J gene lost 7 bases, with 17 bases spanning the gap. Written as DNA, the CDR3 is TGTGCCAGCAGCCGTCAACAGCTACTACCTGAAAAACTGTTTTTT. Its protein is CASSRQQLLPEKLFF.

This chain uses TRBV5-8 with TRBJ1-3; 7 bases fit TRBD1. V lost 2 bases, J lost 2 bases, and 10 bases stayed unmatched. There are 17 residues in the CDR3. CDR1 is SGHTS, CDR2 YDEGEE, per germline. CDR3 DNA sequence: TGTGCCAGCAGCTTACTGGCGGGACAGATTGCTGGAAACACCATATATTTT. Protein sequence: CASSLLAGQIAGNTIYF.

The rearrangement uses TRBV10-3 and TRBJ2-2; 11 bases map to TRBD2. CDR3 length equals 15 residues. Trimming cost V 5 bases and J 4 bases; bases outside gene matches: 3. The germline CDR1 and CDR2 sequences are ENHRY and SYGVKD. CDR3 loop: CAISIAGGTTGELFF. DNA of the CDR3: TGTGCCATCAGTATAGCGGGAGGGACCACCGGGGAGCTGTTTTTT.

This clone was observed once. CDR3 region: CASSPPSLATARGATQYF. Written as DNA, the CDR3 is TGTGCCAGCTCACCACCAAGCTTAGCAACAGCCCGAGGGGCGACGCAGTATTTT. The V call is TRBV18, the J call TRBJ2-3; D tentatively reads TRBD1 or TRBD2 (5 bases each). Germline V gives CDR1 KGHSH, CDR2 LQKENI. This CDR3 is built from 18 residues. V was shortened by 0 bases and J by 9 bases, with 25 bases between the two germline ends.

The chain is built from TRBV12-2 and TRBJ1-1. TRBV12-2 is a pseudogene locus. The CDR3 extends over 13 amino acids. Here the CDR3 reads CASRCSPNTEAFF. In nucleotides, the CDR3 is TGTGCAAGTCGCTGTAGCCCGAACACTGAAGCTTTCTTT.

The chain couples TRBV30 to TRBJ2-5, with TRBD1 matching over 8 bases. The CDR3 is 15 amino acids. V dropped 1 base and J dropped 5; count of bases not matched to a gene: 9. CDR1 is GTSNPN, CDR2 SVGIG, per germline (reference sequence). The CDR3 DNA follows: TGTGCCTGGAGTGACCAGGGTCGACAGGGGGAGACCCAGTACTTC. This gives the protein CAWSDQGRQGETQYF.

The chain combines TRBV4-3 with TRBJ2-4, with 8 nucleotides matching TRBD1. The length of the CDR3 is 16 residues. The V gene's germline CDR1 is LGHNA and CDR2 YSLEER. V dropped 4 bases and J dropped 0; count of bases not matched to a gene: 5. CDR3 nucleotide sequence: TGCGCCAGCAGCCCTCGGACAGGGATAGCCAAAAACATTCAGTACTTC. It yields the protein CASSPRTGIAKNIQYF.

The chain combines TRBV5-1 with TRBJ2-2, with TRBD1 as a possible D gene (6 bases). Trimming stripped 4 bases from V and 1 base from J, with 8 bases between. CDR3 length: 14 amino acids. The germline V gene encodes CDR1 SGHRS and CDR2 YFSETQ. CDR3 in amino acids: CASSPQGNTGELFF. CDR3 DNA sequence: TGCGCCAGCAGCCCACAGGGGAACACCGGGGAGCTGTTTTTT.